What follows is one T cell receptor (beta chain) and its context. These data come from a study of cytomegalovirus exposure and HLA in healthy donors. The CDR3 runs 14 residues. Trimming took off 5 bases at V and 5 bases at J, with 15 bases between the two ends. The germline V gene has CDR1 SNHLY and CDR2 FYNNEI. The primer mix had 60 Vbeta and 13 Jbeta primers. Produced via immunoSEQ multiplex PCR; TCRdb's table is partial and in-frame only. Of about 180,000 clones detected, roughly 77% appear once; the ten largest clones hold 1%. Sample: PBMCs. The V and J genes are TRBV2 and TRBJ1-1; a weak D match, TRBD1 (5 bases). The receptor's source is a woman aged 45-65 years in good health and CMV-seropositive. The DNA for the CDR3 is TGTGCCAGCAGTAATCTCGGGGGAATGACTGAAGCTTTCTTT. Its translation: CASSNLGGMTEAFF.